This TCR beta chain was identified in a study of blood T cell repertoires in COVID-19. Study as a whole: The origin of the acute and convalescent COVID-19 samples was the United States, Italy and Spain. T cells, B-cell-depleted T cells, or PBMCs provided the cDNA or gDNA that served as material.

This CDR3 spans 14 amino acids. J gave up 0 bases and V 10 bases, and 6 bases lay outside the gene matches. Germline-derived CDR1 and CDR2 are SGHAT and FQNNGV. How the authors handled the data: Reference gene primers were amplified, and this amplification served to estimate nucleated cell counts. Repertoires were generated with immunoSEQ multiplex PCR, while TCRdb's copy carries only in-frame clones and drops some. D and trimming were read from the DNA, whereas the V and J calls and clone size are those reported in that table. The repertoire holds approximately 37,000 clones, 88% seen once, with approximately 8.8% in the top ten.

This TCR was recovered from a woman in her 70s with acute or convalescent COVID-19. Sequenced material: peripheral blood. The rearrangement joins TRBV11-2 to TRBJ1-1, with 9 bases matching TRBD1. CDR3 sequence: CATPGDRVNTEAFF. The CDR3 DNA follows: TGTGCCACCCCGGGGGACAGGGTGAACACTGAAGCTTTCTTT.